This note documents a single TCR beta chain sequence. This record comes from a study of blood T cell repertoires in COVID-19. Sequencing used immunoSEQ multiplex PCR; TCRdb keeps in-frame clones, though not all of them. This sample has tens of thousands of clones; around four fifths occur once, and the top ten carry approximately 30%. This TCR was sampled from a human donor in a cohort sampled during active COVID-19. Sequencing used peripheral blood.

The CDR3, as DNA: TGTGCCAGCAGAGACAGATCATTGGGCGAGCAGTACTTC. It specifies CASRDRSLGEQYF. The chain links TRBV5-4 to TRBJ2-7, with a weak D call TRBD1 (5 bases). V lost 5 bases and J lost 6, with 15 bases in between. CDR1 is SGHNT, CDR2 YYREEE, per germline (reference sequence). This CDR3 has 13 amino acids.